The subject of this entry is one T cell receptor (beta chain). The antigen is not known. These data come from a study of CD4 T cells in relation to SARS-CoV-2 and coronaviruses. Study summary: No peptide or an HIV-1 Nef peptide pool served as negative control.

Assay used: immunoSEQ multiplex PCR; TCRdb lists only in-frame clones, some missing. The top ten clones hold around a fifth of a sample with 25,000 to 30,000 clones, just under 75% of them seen once. CD4+ T cells from unexposed donors were obtained before the COVID-19 pandemic (2011-2018). CD4+ T cells were isolated from the cells after about 11 days of culture. Material: CD4+ T cells from PBMCs, cultured in vitro. This clonotype was obtained from a human donor in good health.

The CDR3 loop is CASSPSAGGPDTQYF. The CDR3 nucleotides read TGTGCCAGCTCACCTTCAGCGGGAGGCCCAGATACGCAGTATTTT. The chain links TRBV18 to TRBJ2-3; 9 bases align to TRBD2. In germline, CDR1 is KGHSH, CDR2 LQKENI. V gave up 3 bases and J gave up 4 bases; unmatched junction bases: 5. The CDR3 totals 15 residues.